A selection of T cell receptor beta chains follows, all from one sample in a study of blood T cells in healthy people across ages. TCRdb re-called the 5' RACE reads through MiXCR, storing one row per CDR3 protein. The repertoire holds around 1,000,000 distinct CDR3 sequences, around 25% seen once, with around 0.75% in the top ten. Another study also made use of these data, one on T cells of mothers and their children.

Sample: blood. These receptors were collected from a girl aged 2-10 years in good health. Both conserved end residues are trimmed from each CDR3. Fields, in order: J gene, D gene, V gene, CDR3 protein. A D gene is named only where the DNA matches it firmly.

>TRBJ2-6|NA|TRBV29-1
SVVTRSGANVLT
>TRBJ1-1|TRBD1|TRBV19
ASIGTGDMNTEAF
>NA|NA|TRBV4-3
ASSQELKSGYEQY
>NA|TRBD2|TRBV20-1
SPRLAGVPNEQF
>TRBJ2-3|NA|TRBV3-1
ASSHGSRRDTQY
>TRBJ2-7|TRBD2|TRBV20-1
SAKTIPTSGGDEQY
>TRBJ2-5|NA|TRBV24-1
ATSDPRAEYQETQY
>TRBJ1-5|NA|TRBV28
ASSLRGWNQPQH
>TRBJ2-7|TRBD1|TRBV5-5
ASSSTGDVSYEQY
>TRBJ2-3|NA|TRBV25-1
ASSELAESHYTDTQY